The sequence of this T cell receptor beta chain was determined in a study of control samples from healthy donors and cancer patients. Germline V lookup: CDR1 ENHRY, CDR2 SYGVKD. The CDR3 is 13 residues long. V was pared by 11 bases and J by 1 base, with 14 bases between. Clones were sequenced by immunoSEQ multiplex PCR, and TCRdb holds only the in-frame ones, with some missing. The sample yields around 80,000 clones, 75% to 95% seen once. This sequence was found in a man between 45 and 60 years old in good health. The V and J genes are TRBV10-3 and TRBJ1-1; D uncertain. The sequencing input was blood. CDR3 sequence (DNA): TGTGCCCCCCCCGCGGTCGAGAACACTGAAGCTTTCTTT. Residues: CAPPAVENTEAFF.